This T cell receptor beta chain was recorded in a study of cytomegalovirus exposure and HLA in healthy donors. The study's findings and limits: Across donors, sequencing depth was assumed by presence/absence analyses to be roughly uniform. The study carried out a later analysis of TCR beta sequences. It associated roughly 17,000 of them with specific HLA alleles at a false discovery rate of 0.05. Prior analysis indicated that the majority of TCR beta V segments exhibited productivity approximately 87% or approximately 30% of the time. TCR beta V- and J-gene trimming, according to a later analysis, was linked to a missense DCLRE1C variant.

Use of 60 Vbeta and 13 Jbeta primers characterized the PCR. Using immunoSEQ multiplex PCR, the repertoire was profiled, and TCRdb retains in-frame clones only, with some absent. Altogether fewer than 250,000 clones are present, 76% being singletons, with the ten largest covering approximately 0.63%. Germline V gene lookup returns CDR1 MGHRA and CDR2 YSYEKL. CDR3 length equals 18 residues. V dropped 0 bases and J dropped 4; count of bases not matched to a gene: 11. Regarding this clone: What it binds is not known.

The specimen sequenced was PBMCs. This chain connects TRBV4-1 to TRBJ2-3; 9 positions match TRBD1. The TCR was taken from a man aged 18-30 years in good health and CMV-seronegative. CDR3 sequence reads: CASSQELFGQGRSDTQYF. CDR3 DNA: TGCGCCAGCAGCCAAGAGTTATTCGGACAGGGGAGGTCAGATACGCAGTATTTT.